This TCR beta chain was retrieved from a study of identical twins. Study conclusions and caveats: Analyses based on zero insertions could be partly confounded by invariant MAIT and iNKT cells. Memory repertoires showed no such pattern, whereas abundant cord blood beta clonotypes carried fewer insertions.

All donors were healthy, and all were Caucasian. J was trimmed by 12 bases and V by 4 bases; bases with no gene match: 14. The CDR3 length is 15 residues. CDR1 is SGHKS and CDR2 is YYEKEE in the germline V gene (reference sequence). TCRdb reprocessed the 5' RACE reads with MiXCR, giving one entry per CDR3 protein. The data contain hundreds of thousands of distinct CDR3 sequences, 8.5% to 9% of them singletons. As for this clonotype: No antigen is known for it.

This sample was also put to use in a study of yellow fever vaccine responses in identical twins. That work states: Twins' vaccine T cell response reportedly gave the appearance of partial convergence and partial personalization.

The TCR comes from a woman in her late teens or twenties in good health. V usage is TRBV5-5 and J usage is TRBJ2-1; 9 bases fit TRBD2. Specimen: PBMCs. Written as DNA, the CDR3 is TGTGCCAGCAGCGAGATGGGACTAGCCGGGGACGGGCAGTTCTTC. The encoded protein is CASSEMGLAGDGQFF.